A single T cell receptor beta chain is shown here with its context. Its antigen is not identified. V dropped 9 bases and J dropped 0; count of bases not matched to a gene: 14. CDR1 is MNHEY and CDR2 is SMNVEV in the germline V gene (reference sequence). CDR3 length: 16 amino acids. The assay was immunoSEQ multiplex PCR, and TCRdb's table has in-frame clones only and misses some. The table includes about 43,000 clones, over 80% detected once. Regarding time point: blood 4 weeks post-SBRT, at nephrectomy. Treatment reported: 15 Gy SBRT to primary tumor, nephrectomy 4 weeks later. The data originate from a study of radiation and T cells in renal cell carcinoma. Study results and limitations: From baseline, blood top tumor clonotypes peaked at 2 weeks post-radiation.

Sequenced material: blood, taken from a patient whose treatment included radiotherapy and nephrectomy. The receptor's source is a woman aged 70-85 years with renal cell carcinoma. This rearrangement joins TRBV27 to TRBJ2-7, with 7 bases aligning to TRBD2. This CDR3 is CASSLGRATSSYEQYF. The CDR3 coding sequence is TGTGCCAGTTCTCTTGGGAGGGCTACAAGCTCCTACGAGCAGTACTTC.